The T cell receptor beta chain described here comes from a study of blood T cell repertoires in COVID-19. Across the study: Spain, Italy and the United States supplied samples that represented acute and convalescent COVID-19. From T cells, B-cell-depleted T cells, or PBMCs came the material, which was cDNA or gDNA.

This clone came up once. In the source study's methods: Estimates of nucleated cell counts were drawn from the amplification of reference gene primers. Method: immunoSEQ multiplex PCR; TCRdb's copy keeps in-frame clones and lacks some. That table gives V, J and clone size, and the DNA gave D and trimming. The data show approximately 80,000 clones, with 88% seen just once and 8.5% to 9.5% held by the top ten. The CDR3 length is 14 residues. Germline assignment: CDR1 ENHRY and CDR2 SYGVKD. Trimming removed 3 bases from V and 3 bases from J, with 10 bases in between. The sample comprised peripheral blood. The chain employs TRBV10-3 and TRBJ2-3, with a tentative D call TRBD1 (5 bases). This clonotype originated in a human donor in a cohort sampled during active COVID-19. CDR3: CAISDGRATDTQYF. The CDR3 nucleotides read TGTGCCATCAGTGACGGCAGGGCAACAGATACGCAGTATTTT.